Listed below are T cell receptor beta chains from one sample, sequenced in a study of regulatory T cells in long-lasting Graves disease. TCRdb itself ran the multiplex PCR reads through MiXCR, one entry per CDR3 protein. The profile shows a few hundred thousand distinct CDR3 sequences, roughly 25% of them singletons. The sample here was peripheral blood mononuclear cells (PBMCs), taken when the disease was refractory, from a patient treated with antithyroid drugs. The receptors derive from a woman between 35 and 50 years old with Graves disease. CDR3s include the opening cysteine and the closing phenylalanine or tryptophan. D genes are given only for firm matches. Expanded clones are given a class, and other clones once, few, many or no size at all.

cdr3_nt: TGCGGTGCCAAGGAGCAGCTCTATAATTCACCCCTCCACTTT; cdr3_aa: CGAKEQLYNSPLHF; d_call: -; clone_size: -; j_call: TRBJ1-6; v_call: TRBV20-1
cdr3_nt: TGTGCCAGCAGTTTTGTTTCCGGCCGACCTAACTATGGCTACACCTTC; cdr3_aa: CASSFVSGRPNYGYTF; d_call: -; clone_size: many; j_call: TRBJ1-2; v_call: TRBV28
cdr3_nt: TGTGCCACCAGGGACGGACCCTCTGGGGCCAACGTCCTGACTTTC; cdr3_aa: CATRDGPSGANVLTF; d_call: -; clone_size: -; j_call: TRBJ2-6; v_call: TRBV15
cdr3_nt: TGCAGTGCTAGAGACGGGGAAAGGTCCAATCAGCCCCAGCATTTT; cdr3_aa: CSARDGERSNQPQHF; d_call: -; clone_size: few; j_call: TRBJ1-5; v_call: TRBV20-1
cdr3_nt: TGCGCCAGCAGCATCAGAGAGGGGGAGACCCAGTACTTC; cdr3_aa: CASSIREGETQYF; d_call: -; clone_size: -; j_call: TRBJ2-5; v_call: TRBV10-1
cdr3_nt: TGCGCCAGCAGCTCCAGACAGACTGCCGGGGAGCTGTTTTTT; cdr3_aa: CASSSRQTAGELFF; d_call: -; clone_size: -; j_call: TRBJ2-2; v_call: TRBV5-1
cdr3_nt: TGTGCCAGCAGCTTATTTACTAGCGGGGAACCCTGGGAGACCCAGTACTTC; cdr3_aa: CASSLFTSGEPWETQYF; d_call: TRBD2; clone_size: many; j_call: TRBJ2-5; v_call: TRBV13
cdr3_nt: TGTGCCAGCAGCTCTCCATCCCGCCAAGCCAAATCCAAAGACATTCAGTACTTC; cdr3_aa: CASSSPSRQAKSKDIQYF; d_call: -; clone_size: many; j_call: TRBJ2-4; v_call: TRBV28
cdr3_nt: TGTGCCAGCAGTTCCCTGACTAGCGCCCTCAGGGCCGGGGAGCTGTTTTTT; cdr3_aa: CASSSLTSALRAGELFF; d_call: TRBD2; clone_size: -; j_call: TRBJ2-2; v_call: TRBV28
cdr3_nt: TGCGCCAGCAGCTTGGTTGCGGGAGGACTCGAGCAGTTCTTC; cdr3_aa: CASSLVAGGLEQFF; d_call: TRBD2; clone_size: -; j_call: TRBJ2-1; v_call: TRBV5-1
cdr3_nt: TGCAGTGCTAGATTTCGGGGTGGCGGCCAAGAGACCCAGTACTTC; cdr3_aa: CSARFRGGGQETQYF; d_call: -; clone_size: many; j_call: TRBJ2-5; v_call: TRBV20-1
cdr3_nt: TGTGCCAGTGGGTGGGGGGGCCGGAGCACTGAAGCTTTCTTT; cdr3_aa: CASGWGGRSTEAFF; d_call: -; clone_size: few; j_call: TRBJ1-1; v_call: TRBV19
cdr3_nt: TGCGCCAGCAGCTGGGGATCCGGGGCCTACGCGCAGTACTTC; cdr3_aa: CASSWGSGAYAQYF; d_call: -; clone_size: few; j_call: TRBJ2-7; v_call: TRBV5-1
cdr3_nt: TGTGCCACCAGTGACCCCGACAGATTAGAGACCCAGTACTTC; cdr3_aa: CATSDPDRLETQYF; d_call: -; clone_size: many; j_call: TRBJ2-5; v_call: TRBV24-1
cdr3_nt: TGTGCCAGCAGCGGAATTACTAGCGGGTTAGGTGAGCAGTTCTTC; cdr3_aa: CASSGITSGLGEQFF; d_call: TRBD2; clone_size: many; j_call: TRBJ2-1; v_call: TRBV5-6
cdr3_nt: TGTGCCACCCAAACCAACGGGGGAAACACCGGGGAGCTGTTTTTT; cdr3_aa: CATQTNGGNTGELFF; d_call: -; clone_size: many; j_call: TRBJ2-2; v_call: TRBV24-1
cdr3_nt: TGTGCCACGGGGACAGCCATGAACACTGAAGCTTTCTTT; cdr3_aa: CATGTAMNTEAFF; d_call: TRBD1; clone_size: few; j_call: TRBJ1-1; v_call: TRBV9
cdr3_nt: TGTGCCAGCAGCTTAGGAACGGGACAGGGGAGTCAGCCCCAGCATTTT; cdr3_aa: CASSLGTGQGSQPQHF; d_call: TRBD1; clone_size: few; j_call: TRBJ1-5; v_call: TRBV11-2
cdr3_nt: TGTGCCAGCCTAGTCGGGCCTCTAAGTTACACTGAAGCTTTCTTT; cdr3_aa: CASLVGPLSYTEAFF; d_call: -; clone_size: few; j_call: TRBJ1-1; v_call: TRBV11-1
cdr3_nt: TGTGCCAGCAGAAGGGACAGGCCCCACACTGAAGCTTTCTTT; cdr3_aa: CASRRDRPHTEAFF; d_call: TRBD1; clone_size: many; j_call: TRBJ1-1; v_call: TRBV6-1
cdr3_nt: TGTGCCATCAGCTCGGACAGGTTGAACACTGAAGCTTTCTTT; cdr3_aa: CAISSDRLNTEAFF; d_call: TRBD1; clone_size: many; j_call: TRBJ1-1; v_call: TRBV10-3
cdr3_nt: TGTGCCAGCAGTTACGTTATTCGCGAGCAGTACTTC; cdr3_aa: CASSYVIREQYF; d_call: -; clone_size: many; j_call: TRBJ2-7; v_call: TRBV2
cdr3_nt: TGTGCCAGCAGCTTAGGGCCACCACAGAATCAGCCCCAGCATTTT; cdr3_aa: CASSLGPPQNQPQHF; d_call: -; clone_size: few; j_call: TRBJ1-5; v_call: TRBV7-2
cdr3_nt: TGCAGTGCTAGGGCCCAGGGACTTAAGTCCTACGAGCAGTACTTC; cdr3_aa: CSARAQGLKSYEQYF; d_call: -; clone_size: -; j_call: TRBJ2-7; v_call: TRBV20-1
cdr3_nt: TGCGCCAGCAGCCAAGTATCTGCCTGGGGGTCCTACAATGAGCAGTTCTTC; cdr3_aa: CASSQVSAWGSYNEQFF; d_call: -; clone_size: -; j_call: TRBJ2-1; v_call: TRBV4-1
cdr3_nt: TGTGCCAGCAGGCAACCGGGACTGCAGCGACTTGAAGCTTTCTTT; cdr3_aa: CASRQPGLQRLEAFF; d_call: -; clone_size: many; j_call: TRBJ1-1; v_call: TRBV6-1
cdr3_nt: TGTGCCAGCAGCTACAGGGTTAGCGAGCAGTACTTC; cdr3_aa: CASSYRVSEQYF; d_call: -; clone_size: -; j_call: TRBJ2-7; v_call: TRBV7-8
cdr3_nt: TGTGCCAGCAGTGACGTCTACGAGCAGTACTTC; cdr3_aa: CASSDVYEQYF; d_call: -; clone_size: many; j_call: TRBJ2-7; v_call: TRBV2
cdr3_nt: TGTGCCAGCAGCACCCCCGGACTGGGAAGCTCTGGGGCCAACGTCCTGACTTTC; cdr3_aa: CASSTPGLGSSGANVLTF; d_call: -; clone_size: -; j_call: TRBJ2-6; v_call: TRBV28
cdr3_nt: TGTGCCACCAGCAGAGATTTATTGCGGGACCGTCACCGGCGGGAAAACATTCAGTACTTC; cdr3_aa: CATSRDLLRDRHRRENIQYF; d_call: -; clone_size: -; j_call: TRBJ2-4; v_call: TRBV15
cdr3_nt: TGTGCCAGCAGTCCGGCGGACAGGGGCTCTGGAAACACCATATATTTT; cdr3_aa: CASSPADRGSGNTIYF; d_call: TRBD1; clone_size: -; j_call: TRBJ1-3; v_call: TRBV6-1
cdr3_nt: TGCGCCAGCAGTTTTGCGGAGTCGGGCGAGCAGTACTTC; cdr3_aa: CASSFAESGEQYF; d_call: -; clone_size: once; j_call: TRBJ2-7; v_call: TRBV10-2
cdr3_nt: TGTGCCAGCAGCTTAGTAACCCCCTACGAGCAGTACTTC; cdr3_aa: CASSLVTPYEQYF; d_call: -; clone_size: many; j_call: TRBJ2-7; v_call: TRBV13
cdr3_nt: TGTGCCAGCAGTTTGGGCCCCAGCTCCTACGAGCAGTACTTC; cdr3_aa: CASSLGPSSYEQYF; d_call: -; clone_size: many; j_call: TRBJ2-7; v_call: TRBV5-1
cdr3_nt: TGTGCCAGCAGTCGAGAGGGGGAGGCAAACATTCAATACTTC; cdr3_aa: CASSREGEANIQYF; d_call: -; clone_size: many; j_call: TRBJ2-4; v_call: TRBV11-2
cdr3_nt: TGTGCCAGCAGCTTAGATTACCGGGCGAACACCTGGGAGCTGGTTTTT; cdr3_aa: CASSLDYRANTWELVF; d_call: -; clone_size: -; j_call: TRBJ2-2; v_call: TRBV11-2
cdr3_nt: TGTGCCAGCAGTTTGTGGATACCTGAAGCTTTCTTT; cdr3_aa: CASSLWIPEAFF; d_call: -; clone_size: -; j_call: TRBJ1-1; v_call: TRBV12-3/TRBV12-4
cdr3_nt: TGTGCCAGCAGGGCTGACGGCTTCCCTTATGGCTACACCTTC; cdr3_aa: CASRADGFPYGYTF; d_call: -; clone_size: many; j_call: TRBJ1-2; v_call: TRBV2
cdr3_nt: TGTGCCAGCAGTCTCGGACAGGGAAGCCAGCCCCAGCATTTT; cdr3_aa: CASSLGQGSQPQHF; d_call: TRBD1; clone_size: many; j_call: TRBJ1-5; v_call: TRBV28
cdr3_nt: TGCAGCGTTGCTCGCAGGATGATAGCGGAGACCACAGATACGCAGTATTTT; cdr3_aa: CSVARRMIAETTDTQYF; d_call: -; clone_size: -; j_call: TRBJ2-3; v_call: TRBV29-1
cdr3_nt: TGTGCCAGCAGTTTACGGGCGGTCACCGGGGAGCTGTTTTTT; cdr3_aa: CASSLRAVTGELFF; d_call: -; clone_size: -; j_call: TRBJ2-2; v_call: TRBV28
cdr3_nt: TGTGCCAGCAGCCAGATGATCACAGGGGCCTTCGAGCCCCAGCATTTT; cdr3_aa: CASSQMITGAFEPQHF; d_call: TRBD1; clone_size: many; j_call: TRBJ1-5; v_call: TRBV2
cdr3_nt: TGTGCCAGCAGCTTGTTTCCGGGGATGAACACCGGGGAGCTGTTTTTT; cdr3_aa: CASSLFPGMNTGELFF; d_call: -; clone_size: few; j_call: TRBJ2-2; v_call: TRBV11-1
cdr3_nt: TGTGCCAGCAGTTACTCACCTACGGGAGGAACTTACAATGAGCAGTTCTTC; cdr3_aa: CASSYSPTGGTYNEQFF; d_call: TRBD2; clone_size: -; j_call: TRBJ2-1; v_call: TRBV6-5
cdr3_nt: TGTGCCAGCAGCTTGCTCACTATGAGCAGACGAACGAGCGGGGAGCTGTTTTTT; cdr3_aa: CASSLLTMSRRTSGELFF; d_call: -; clone_size: many; j_call: TRBJ2-2; v_call: TRBV7-2
cdr3_nt: TGTGCCAGCAGATTTTTAGGCGGGAGGGTACCCAATGAGCAGTTCTTC; cdr3_aa: CASRFLGGRVPNEQFF; d_call: TRBD2; clone_size: -; j_call: TRBJ2-1; v_call: TRBV28
cdr3_nt: TGTGCCAGCAGCTTAGATTTTGCGTTCTTGAACACTGAAGCTTTCTTT; cdr3_aa: CASSLDFAFLNTEAFF; d_call: -; clone_size: -; j_call: TRBJ1-1; v_call: TRBV11-2